The 7 T cell receptor beta chains below were found in one sample sequenced in a study of OX40 agonist ivuxolimab in advanced cancers. Some clones are missing from TCRdb's copy, which holds only in-frame ones; the method was immunoSEQ multiplex PCR. The data hold over 50,000 clones, with around nine tenths observed a single time. Sequencing used CD4+ or CD8+ T cells sorted from blood, obtained in a trial of the OX40 agonist ivuxolimab. These receptors all stem from an adult with an advanced solid tumor such as melanoma, head and neck, liver or kidney cancer.

This clone was seen once. The chain employs TRBV27 and TRBJ2-7; 14 bases are a match to TRBD2. This CDR3 is built from 15 residues. CDR1 is MNHEY, CDR2 SMNVEV, per germline (reference sequence). The V gene end was trimmed by 3 bases and the J gene end by 2 bases; junction bases not matched to a gene: 0. The CDR3 reads CASSLGLAGAYEQYF. CDR3 sequence (DNA): TGTGCCAGCAGTTTGGGACTAGCGGGGGCCTACGAGCAGTACTTC.

This chain joins TRBV19 and TRBJ2-5; D may be TRBD2 (5 bases). The V gene's germline CDR1 is LNHDA and CDR2 SQIVND (reference sequence). Trimming cost V 11 bases and J 5 bases, with 12 bases left between them. This CDR3 has 11 residues. The CDR3 bases are TGTGCCTGTTCCACGGGGGAGACCCAGTACTTC. It codes for CACSTGETQYF.

The chain joins TRBV9 to TRBJ2-2; D unresolved. This CDR3 region has 15 residues. The germline gives CDR1 SGDLS, CDR2 YYNGEE. The germline V and J ends were trimmed by 3 bases and 0 bases, with 9 bases remaining between them. DNA for the CDR3: TGTGCCAGCAGCGCGCAAATCGCGAACACCGGGGAGCTGTTTTTT. Translating it yields CASSAQIANTGELFF.

This sequence joins TRBV2 and TRBJ1-1, with 9 positions matching TRBD1. The CDR3 is 15 amino acids. V lost 5 bases to trimming and J lost 4 bases; unmatched junction nucleotides: 8. Germline values: CDR1 SNHLY, CDR2 FYNNEI. The CDR3 protein is CASSPQGARGTEAFF. DNA for the CDR3: TGTGCCAGCAGTCCACAGGGGGCGCGGGGCACTGAAGCTTTCTTT.

This clone was found once. V gene TRBV6-1 combines with J gene TRBJ1-1, with 9 positions matching TRBD1. The CDR3 is made up of 15 amino acids. J gave up 0 bases and V 4 bases, and 3 bases lay outside the gene matches. CDR1 and CDR2 from the germline V gene are MNHNS and SASEGT. In nucleotides, the CDR3 is TGTGCCAGCAGTGGTAACAGGGGGCTGAACACTGAAGCTTTCTTT. It encodes CASSGNRGLNTEAFF.

This chain joins TRBV19 and TRBJ2-7; 9 bases map to TRBD1. The CDR3 spans 15 residues. The trim removed 5 bases at V and 3 bases at J, leaving 8 bases unmatched. The germline V gene has CDR1 LNHDA and CDR2 SQIVND (reference sequence). The CDR3 nucleotides are TGTGCCAGTAGTCCCGGGACAGGGTCGTTCTACGAGCAGTACTTC. It translates to CASSPGTGSFYEQYF.

V is TRBV6-1 and J is TRBJ1-4, with 9 bases lining up with TRBD1. J gave up 10 bases and V 2 bases, and 14 bases lay outside the gene matches. This CDR3 spans 17 amino acids. Germline assignment: CDR1 MNHNS and CDR2 SASEGT. The CDR3: CASSERGQGAGGGKLFF. The CDR3 DNA follows: TGTGCCAGCAGTGAACGGGGACAGGGCGCCGGTGGGGGAAAACTGTTTTTT.